The 22 T cell receptor beta chains presented below share a single source sample, sequenced in a study of blood T cell repertoires in COVID-19. The method was immunoSEQ multiplex PCR; TCRdb's version includes in-frame clones alone and lacks a portion of them. The sample includes 210,000 or so clones, approximately 85% seen only once; the top ten take 4.5% to 5.5%. The sequencing sample was made of peripheral blood. The source is a man aged 50-59 years with COVID-19, enrolled during active disease.

This chain links TRBV19 with TRBJ1-4; 7 positions match TRBD1. Germline CDR1 is LNHDA and CDR2 is SQIVND (reference sequence). The CDR3 spans 15 residues. The V segment lost 4 bases and the J segment 2 bases; nucleotides outside the gene matches: 4. CDR3 in DNA: TGTGCCAGTAGTACCCAGGGGGAGACTAATGAAAAACTGTTTTTT. Amino acids: CASSTQGETNEKLFF. The full variable domain, with the rest looked up from reference TRBV19 and TRBJ1-4, is DGGITQSPKYLFRKEGQNVTLSCEQNLNHDAMYWYRQDPGQGLRLIYYSQIVNDFQKGDIAEGYSVSREKKESFPLTVTSAQKNPTAFYLCASSTQGETNEKLFFGSGTQLSVL.

The chain joins TRBV11-2 to TRBJ2-7; D might be TRBD1 (6 bases). Germline CDR1 is SGHAT and CDR2 is FQNNGV. Trimming took off 0 bases at V and 5 bases at J, with 14 bases between the two ends. There are 15 residues in the CDR3. The CDR3 DNA follows: TGTGCCAGCAGCTTAGATCAGGGGAAAGGAAACGAGCAGTACTTC. It translates to CASSLDQGKGNEQYF.

This clone has only one observation. The chain carries TRBV7-8 and TRBJ2-7, with 9 bases that match TRBD1. V lost 3 bases, J lost 4 bases, and 7 bases stayed unmatched. The CDR3 extends over 15 amino acids. Germline V CDR1 and CDR2: SGHVS, FQNEAQ. CDR3 amino acids: CASSFGTGRRYEQYF. The DNA of the CDR3 is TGTGCCAGCAGCTTCGGGACAGGGAGAAGGTACGAGCAGTACTTC. The full variable domain, with the rest looked up from reference TRBV7-8 and TRBJ2-7, is GAGVSQSPRYKVAKRGQDVALRCDPISGHVSLFWYQQALGQGPEFLTYFQNEAQLDKSGLPSDRFFAERPEGSVSTLKIQRTQQEDSAVYLCASSFGTGRRYEQYFGPGTRLTVT.

The chain's CDR3 is CASRGSGNQGYTF. CDR3 DNA sequence: TGTGCCAGCAGGGGGTCAGGGAATCAGGGCTACACCTTC. The chain carries TRBV27 and TRBJ1-2, with D possibly matching TRBD1 (5 bases). Trimming stripped 6 bases from V and 8 bases from J, with 16 bases between. The CDR3 runs to 13 residues. The germline V gene has CDR1 MNHEY and CDR2 SMNVEV (reference sequence).

The sample holds one count of this clone. The V and J genes are TRBV7-2 and TRBJ1-6; 7 bases match TRBD1. Germline V CDR1 and CDR2: SGHTA, FQGNSA. With 5 bases clipped from V and 10 bases from J, the junction kept 11 bases outside the gene matches. The CDR3 totals 15 residues. The CDR3 is CASSIEGGARSPLHF. CDR3 bases: TGTGCCAGCAGCATCGAAGGGGGCGCTCGGTCACCCCTCCACTTT.

The CDR3 spells CASSPRQGGRGYTF. In nucleotides, the CDR3 is TGTGCCAGCTCACCACGGCAGGGGGGCCGTGGCTACACCTTC. The gene calls are TRBV18 and TRBJ1-2; 7 positions match TRBD1. The length of the CDR3 is 14 residues. Losses at the gene ends were 1 base for V and 7 bases for J; bases not matched to a gene: 6. Germline V gives CDR1 KGHSH, CDR2 LQKENI.

V usage is TRBV4-1 and J usage is TRBJ2-2; 8 nucleotides line up with TRBD2. J lost 6 bases, V lost 4 bases, and 13 bases had no gene match. The CDR3 runs to 17 residues. Germline lookup yields CDR1 MGHRA and CDR2 YSYEKL. The CDR3 loop is CASSREGTRGMAGELFF. CDR3 bases: TGCGCCAGCAGCCGGGAGGGGACTAGAGGGATGGCCGGGGAGCTGTTTTTT.

The J gene is TRBJ1-5, the V gene TRBV27; 7 bases agree with TRBD1. Trimming took 7 bases from V and 0 from J; bases not matched to a gene: 9. The CDR3 covers 16 residues. Germline V lookup: CDR1 MNHEY, CDR2 SMNVEV (reference sequence). CDR3 region: CASKKQGLYSNQPQHF. DNA for the CDR3: TGTGCCAGCAAAAAACAGGGGCTGTATAGCAATCAGCCCCAGCATTTT.

V and J are TRBV3-1 (or the pseudogene TRBV3-2) and TRBJ2-1; TRBD2 aligns across 15 bases. From germline, CDR1 is LGHDT and CDR2 YNNKEL (reference sequence). The CDR3 is made up of 17 amino acids. The J segment lost 4 bases and the V segment lost 3 bases, leaving 4 bases of the junction unmatched. The DNA of the CDR3 is TGTGCCAGCAGCCAGGGACTAGCGGGGGGCCGTTACAATGAGCAGTTCTTC. Its translation is CASSQGLAGGRYNEQFF.

The genes are TRBV19 and TRBJ2-7, with 9 bases lining up with TRBD1. Germline CDR1 reads LNHDA; CDR2 reads SQIVND (reference sequence). Trimming at V came to 10 bases and at J to 6 bases, leaving 4 bases not matched to a gene. The CDR3 consists of 11 residues. The CDR3 nucleotides are TGTGCCACGACAGGGGGAGTCGAGCAGTACTTC. It translates to CATTGGVEQYF.

This clone was seen just once. The V call is TRBV11-2, the J call TRBJ1-5, with 11 bases lining up with TRBD1. The ends lost 5 bases at V and 15 bases at J; junction bases unmatched: 9. CDR1 is SGHAT and CDR2 is FQNNGV in the germline V gene. This CDR3 has 13 residues. This CDR3 is CASSQDRGRFVHF. The DNA of the CDR3 is TGTGCCAGCAGCCAGGACAGGGGGCGTTTCGTGCATTTT.

This rearrangement joins TRBV6-5 to TRBJ1-2; TRBD1 matches at 10 bases. V trimming: 6 bases; J trimming: 7 bases; junction bases outside the gene matches: 5. This CDR3 comprises 13 residues. Germline CDR1 is MNHEY and CDR2 is SVGAGI. The CDR3 nucleotides are TGTGCCAGCAGGAACCGGGACAGGGGTGGCTACACCTTC. Translating gives CASRNRDRGGYTF.

The chain couples TRBV2 to TRBJ2-1; weak D call: TRBD2 (6 bases). In germline, CDR1 is SNHLY, CDR2 FYNNEI. The CDR3 spans 15 residues. V was cut by 1 base and J by 2 bases, with 9 bases left in between. The CDR3 DNA reads as TGTGCCAGCAGTGAAGAGGCGGGGACCTACAATGAGCAGTTCTTC. Translating it yields CASSEEAGTYNEQFF.

The rearrangement links TRBV6-5 to TRBJ1-2; a possible D gene is TRBD1 (6 bases). From germline, CDR1 is MNHEY and CDR2 SVGAGI. CDR3 length: 14 residues. The V end lost 2 bases, the J end lost 4 bases, and 11 bases lay between the germline ends. The CDR3 nucleotides read TGTGCCAGCAGTTACGGTCAGGGGATCTATGGCTACACCTTC. This encodes CASSYGQGIYGYTF.

The chain employs TRBV2 and TRBJ2-7; possible D gene TRBD2, 7 bases. The germline V and J ends were trimmed by 3 bases and 5 bases, with 17 bases remaining between them. The CDR3 has 15 residues. Germline V lookup: CDR1 SNHLY, CDR2 FYNNEI. CDR3 sequence reads: CASSEGGQGGDEQYF. The CDR3 DNA reads TGTGCCAGCAGTGAGGGGGGGCAGGGAGGAGACGAGCAGTACTTC.

This chain uses TRBV2 with TRBJ2-5; 13 positions match TRBD2. Germline trimming cut 7 bases from V and 5 bases from J; bases unmatched to any gene: 7. Germline V gene data show CDR1 as SNHLY and CDR2 as FYNNEI. The CDR3 is 15 amino acids. The CDR3 DNA reads TGTGCCAGCACCCGACTAGCGGGGGGTCTCGAGACCCAGTACTTC. Protein sequence: CASTRLAGGLETQYF.

This clone was seen a single time. The chain couples TRBV19 to TRBJ1-5, with D possibly being TRBD1 (6 bases). The germline V gene encodes CDR1 LNHDA and CDR2 SQIVND (reference sequence). This CDR3 has 14 residues. V was pared by 6 bases and J by 7 bases, with 16 bases between. The CDR3 DNA reads TGTGCCAGTAGCCACCAGGGGAAGGGGCAGCCCCAGCATTTT. Its protein is CASSHQGKGQPQHF.

This chain uses TRBV20-1 with TRBJ2-5; possibly TRBD2 for D (5 bases). V gave up 3 bases and J gave up 6 bases, with 8 bases separating them. Per the germline V gene, CDR1 is DFQATT and CDR2 is SNEGSKA (reference sequence). The CDR3 has 11 residues. This CDR3 is CSASIGKTQYF. CDR3 nucleotide sequence: TGCAGTGCTAGCATCGGGAAGACCCAGTACTTC.

The V and J genes are TRBV7-9 and TRBJ1-6, with D uncertain. Germline V gene lookup returns CDR1 SEHNR and CDR2 FQNEAQ (reference sequence). Trimming shortened V by 4 bases and J by 5 bases, and 9 bases separated the two germline ends. The CDR3 covers 14 residues. CDR3 sequence (DNA): TGTGCCAGCAGCTCAATCAATCATAATTCACCCCTCCACTTT. Translation: CASSSINHNSPLHF.

The V and J genes are TRBV6-2 or TRBV6-3 and TRBJ1-5; 8 nucleotides agree with TRBD1. The CDR3 has 19 amino acids. With V trimmed by 4 bases and J by 0 bases, 14 bases remained unmatched. Germline assignment: CDR1 MNHEY and CDR2 SVGEGT. The CDR3 DNA follows: TGTGCCAGCAGTTTGAACCTCAGGACAGGGAGATATAGCAATCAGCCCCAGCATTTT. Residues: CASSLNLRTGRYSNQPQHF.

The chain couples TRBV5-4 to TRBJ1-5, with 7 bases lining up with TRBD1. The V gene end was trimmed by 7 bases and the J gene end by 0 bases; junction bases not matched to a gene: 13. CDR3 length: 17 amino acids. Germline V gives CDR1 SGHNT, CDR2 YYREEE (reference sequence). Written as DNA, the CDR3 is TGTGCCAGCGGGCAGGGGACAGAAAATTATAGCAATCAGCCCCAGCATTTT. Translating gives CASGQGTENYSNQPQHF.

The rearrangement links TRBV7-3 to TRBJ2-1; 8 nucleotides agree with TRBD1. Germline loops: CDR1 SGHTA, CDR2 FQGTGA. The CDR3 sequence is 13 residues long. With 5 bases clipped from V and 5 bases from J, the junction kept 2 bases outside the gene matches. The CDR3 nucleotides are TGTGCCAGCAGCCGACAGGGGAACAATGAGCAGTTCTTC. This sequence encodes CASSRQGNNEQFF.